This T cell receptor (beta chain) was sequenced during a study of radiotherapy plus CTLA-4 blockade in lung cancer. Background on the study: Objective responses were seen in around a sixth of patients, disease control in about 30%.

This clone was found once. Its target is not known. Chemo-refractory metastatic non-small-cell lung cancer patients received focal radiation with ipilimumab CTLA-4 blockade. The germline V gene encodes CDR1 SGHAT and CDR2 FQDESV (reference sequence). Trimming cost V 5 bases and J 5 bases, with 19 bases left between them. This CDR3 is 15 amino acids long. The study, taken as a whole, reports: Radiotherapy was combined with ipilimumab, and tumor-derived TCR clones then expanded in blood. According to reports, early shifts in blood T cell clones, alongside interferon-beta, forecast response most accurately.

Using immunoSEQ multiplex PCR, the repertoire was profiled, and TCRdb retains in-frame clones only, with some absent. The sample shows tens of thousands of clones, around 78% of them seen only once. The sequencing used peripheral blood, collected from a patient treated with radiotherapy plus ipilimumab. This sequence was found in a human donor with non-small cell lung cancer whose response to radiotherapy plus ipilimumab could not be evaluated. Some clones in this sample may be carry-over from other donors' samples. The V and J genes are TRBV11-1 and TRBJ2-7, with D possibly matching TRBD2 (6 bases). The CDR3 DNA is TGTGCCAGCAGCCCCCGGGGAGGCACGAGGGACGAGCAGTACTTC. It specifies CASSPRGGTRDEQYF.